Below, 20 T cell receptor beta chains from the same sample are listed, as sequenced in a study of identifying expanded T cells in peripheral blood. Only in-frame clones appear in the TCRdb table, and some are missing; sequencing was by immunoSEQ multiplex PCR. The sample has more than 75,000 clones; approximately 86% are singletons. Sample: blood. The receptors derive from a person aged 18-70 years in good health.

The V call is TRBV29-1, the J call TRBJ1-4, with 7 bases aligning to TRBD1. The CDR3 loop spans 14 amino acids. V shed 4 bases and J 0 bases; nucleotides not matched to a gene: 2. Per germline, CDR1 SQVTM and CDR2 ANQGSEA. The CDR3 region is CSVADRATNEKLFF. The CDR3 DNA sequence: TGCAGCGTTGCCGACAGGGCAACTAATGAAAAACTGTTTTTT.

The V and J genes are TRBV2 and TRBJ1-3, with no clear D. Germline V gives CDR1 SNHLY, CDR2 FYNNEI. V dropped 4 bases and J dropped 2 bases, with 9 bases sitting between them. This CDR3 has 14 amino acids. The CDR3 bases are TGTGCCAGCAGTGGGCTACGTACTGGAAACACCATATATTTT. Encoded protein: CASSGLRTGNTIYF.

The rearrangement links TRBV5-4 to TRBJ1-1; D is undetermined. CDR3 length equals 13 residues. The V gene lost 4 bases and the J gene lost 8 bases, with 15 bases spanning the gap. Germline assignment: CDR1 SGHNT and CDR2 YYREEE (reference sequence). The CDR3 region is CASSTPGREEAFF. DNA of the CDR3: TGTGCCAGCAGCACTCCCGGGCGAGAGGAAGCTTTCTTT.

The chain is built from TRBV30 and TRBJ1-3; no definite D call. CDR1 is GTSNPN and CDR2 is SVGIG in the germline V gene (reference sequence). V was clipped by 4 bases and J by 3 bases, with 19 bases between them. CDR3 length: 16 residues. This CDR3 reads CAWTRDGLSFGNTIYF. CDR3 sequence (DNA): TGTGCCTGGACTCGAGATGGACTGTCCTTTGGAAACACCATATATTTT.

The chain has TRBV6-6 and TRBJ1-1; D unclear. The CDR3 runs 15 residues. V was shortened by 0 bases and J by 0 bases, with 8 bases between the two germline ends. The germline CDR1 and CDR2 sequences are MNHNY and SVGAGI (reference sequence). CDR3 sequence: CASSYSRQVNTEAFF. CDR3 in DNA: TGTGCCAGCAGTTACTCGAGGCAGGTGAACACTGAAGCTTTCTTT.

The rearrangement uses TRBV18 and TRBJ1-1, with D tentatively TRBD1 (6 bases). V was cut by 5 bases and J by 0 bases, with 10 bases left in between. Germline V gene data show CDR1 as KGHSH and CDR2 as LQKENI. The length of the CDR3 is 14 residues. The CDR3 region is CASSGGFMNTEAFF. The CDR3 DNA is TGTGCCAGCTCAGGGGGCTTTATGAACACTGAAGCTTTCTTT.

The chain has TRBV5-4 and TRBJ1-1, with D possibly matching TRBD1 (5 bases). The germline V gene has CDR1 SGHNT and CDR2 YYREEE (reference sequence). V lost 4 bases and J 0 bases, leaving 10 bases between the germline ends. The CDR3 covers 14 residues. The CDR3: CASSIDSMNTEAFF. Here the CDR3 DNA reads TGTGCCAGCAGCATCGACAGTATGAACACTGAAGCTTTCTTT. Using reference TRBV5-4 and TRBJ1-1 for the parts outside the CDR3, the full variable domain is ETGVTQSPTHLIKTRGQQVTLRCSSQSGHNTVSWYQQALGQGPQFIFQYYREEENGRGNFPPRFSGLQFPNYSSELNVNALELDDSALYLCASSIDSMNTEAFFGQGTRLTVV.

The rearrangement links TRBV27 to TRBJ2-5; D is ambiguous. The CDR3 extends over 13 amino acids. V was shortened by 2 bases and J by 7 bases, with 11 bases between the two germline ends. The germline CDR1 and CDR2 sequences are MNHEY and SMNVEV (reference sequence). CDR3 in amino acids: CASSLQDLGTQYF. The CDR3 bases are TGTGCCAGCAGTTTACAGGATCTGGGGACCCAGTACTTC.

This chain uses TRBV6-5 with TRBJ1-1, with 7 positions matching TRBD1. The germline CDR1 and CDR2 sequences are MNHEY and SVGAGI. V dropped 5 bases and J dropped 9; count of bases not matched to a gene: 3. The CDR3 covers 11 residues. CDR3 nucleotides: TGTGCCAGCAGTCGACAGGGTCAAGCTTTCTTT. Amino acids: CASSRQGQAFF.

The chain employs TRBV5-5 and TRBJ2-7; D ambiguous. Germline V gene lookup returns CDR1 SGHKS and CDR2 YYEKEE (reference sequence). The CDR3 is made up of 14 amino acids. V was cut by 3 bases and J by 0 bases, with 10 bases left in between. The CDR3 DNA is TGTGCCAGCAGCTGGTCAGACCTCTCCTACGAGCAGTACTTC. Protein product: CASSWSDLSYEQYF. The whole variable domain, remainder taken from reference TRBV5-5 and TRBJ2-7, is DAGVTQSPTHLIKTRGQQVTLRCSPISGHKSVSWYQQVLGQGPQFIFQYYEKEERGRGNFPDRFSARQFPNYSSELNVNALLLGDSALYLCASSWSDLSYEQYFGPGTRLTVT.

V is TRBV10-3 and J is TRBJ1-1; D ambiguous. The CDR3 runs to 12 residues. V lost 6 bases and J 1 base, leaving 6 bases between the germline ends. In germline, CDR1 is ENHRY, CDR2 SYGVKD. The CDR3 bases are TGTGCCATCAGGGGCGGGAACACTGAAGCTTTCTTT. Protein product: CAIRGGNTEAFF.

The rearrangement joins TRBV19 to TRBJ1-5; D unclear. This CDR3 is 12 amino acids long. Germline CDR1 reads LNHDA; CDR2 reads SQIVND (reference sequence). V shed 7 bases and J shed 7 bases, with 11 bases lying between them. CDR3 sequence: CASTDLGQPQHF. The CDR3 DNA reads TGTGCCAGTACCGATCTCGGGCAGCCCCAGCATTTT.

V usage is TRBV29-1 and J usage is TRBJ1-3; possible D gene TRBD1, 5 bases. V was trimmed by 6 bases and J by 1 base, leaving 13 bases between them. Germline V lookup: CDR1 SQVTM, CDR2 ANQGSEA. The length of the CDR3 is 14 residues. CDR3 in DNA: TGCAGCGTCCTCGGGACTGGATCTGGAAACACCATATATTTT. Protein sequence: CSVLGTGSGNTIYF. Combining the CDR3 with reference TRBV29-1 and TRBJ1-3 gives the whole variable domain SAVISQKPSRDICQRGTSLTIQCQVDSQVTMMFWYRQQPGQSLTLIATANQGSEATYESGFVIDKFPISRPNLTFSTLTVSNMSPEDSSIYLCSVLGTGSGNTIYFGEGSWLTVV.

The chain employs TRBV2 and TRBJ1-5; D not certain. The CDR3 is made up of 14 amino acids. V lost 2 bases and J lost 7, with 12 bases in between. Germline V gene sequence: CDR1 SNHLY, CDR2 FYNNEI. The DNA for the CDR3 is TGTGCCAGCAGTGAAATCCGATCCAGGCAGCCCCAGCATTTT. Translated, it gives CASSEIRSRQPQHF.

The V and J genes are TRBV2 and TRBJ2-5; 8 bases align to TRBD1. Trimming cost V 4 bases and J 4 bases; bases outside gene matches: 2. Germline V lookup: CDR1 SNHLY, CDR2 FYNNEI. This CDR3 contains 13 residues. CDR3 residues: CASSGGTGETQYF. The CDR3 DNA reads as TGTGCCAGCAGTGGAGGGACAGGAGAGACCCAGTACTTC.

This chain links TRBV12-5 with TRBJ1-6; TRBD1 might be the D (5 bases). Trimming cost V 4 bases and J 0 bases, with 22 bases left between them. The V gene's germline CDR1 is LGHNT and CDR2 FRNRAP. The CDR3 is 20 amino acids. The CDR3 DNA is TGTGCTAGTGGTTCTCCGACAGTGTTATTTCCTAGCTCCTATAATTCACCCCTCCACTTT. Its translation: CASGSPTVLFPSSYNSPLHF.

This chain joins TRBV5-8 and TRBJ1-1; D ambiguous. CDR1 is SGHTS and CDR2 is YDEGEE in the germline V gene. The CDR3 is 14 residues long. V was cut by 3 bases and J by 6 bases, with 15 bases left in between. The CDR3 DNA follows: TGTGCCAGCAGCTCCGGGTGGCAAACTGCTGAAGCTTTCTTT. It specifies CASSSGWQTAEAFF. The full variable domain, rest sourced from reference TRBV5-8 and TRBJ1-1, is EAGVTQSPTHLIKTRGQQATLRCSPISGHTSVYWYQQALGLGLQFLLWYDEGEERNRGNFPPRFSGRQFPNYSSELNVNALELEDSALYLCASSSGWQTAEAFFGQGTRLTVV.

This chain joins TRBV29-1 and TRBJ1-2, with D perhaps matching TRBD1 (5 bases). The CDR3 is 15 amino acids. Per the germline V gene, CDR1 is SQVTM and CDR2 is ANQGSEA. V was trimmed by 3 bases and J by 3 bases, leaving 17 bases between them. DNA of the CDR3: TGCAGCGTTGATGTGGGGCAGGGTAAGGACTATGGCTACACCTTC. Residues: CSVDVGQGKDYGYTF.

The gene calls are TRBV4-3 and TRBJ1-5; tentatively, D is TRBD1 (6 bases). The CDR3 covers 15 residues. Looked up from germline, CDR1 is LGHNA and CDR2 is YSLEER. Trimming pared 2 bases from V and 5 bases from J, leaving 13 bases between. CDR3 sequence: CASSQNRAGDQPQHF. CDR3 nucleotides: TGCGCCAGCAGCCAAAACAGGGCCGGAGATCAGCCCCAGCATTTT.

This clone has a single count. V and J are TRBV4-1 and TRBJ2-1, with no clear D. The CDR3 covers 12 residues. CDR1 and CDR2 (germline): MGHRA, YSYEKL. The germline V and J ends were trimmed by 1 base and 6 bases, with 4 bases remaining between them. For the CDR3, the DNA is TGCGCCAGCAGCCAAGTCAGCAATGAGCAGTTCTTC. This translates into CASSQVSNEQFF.